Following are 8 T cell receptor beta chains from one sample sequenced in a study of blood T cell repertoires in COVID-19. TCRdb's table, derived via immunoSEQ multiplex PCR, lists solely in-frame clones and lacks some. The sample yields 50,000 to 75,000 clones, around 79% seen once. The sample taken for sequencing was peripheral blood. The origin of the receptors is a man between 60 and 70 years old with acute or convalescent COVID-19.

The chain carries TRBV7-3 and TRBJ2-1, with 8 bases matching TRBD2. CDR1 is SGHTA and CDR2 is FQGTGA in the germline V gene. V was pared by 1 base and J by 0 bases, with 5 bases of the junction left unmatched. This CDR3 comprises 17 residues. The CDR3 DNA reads TGTGCCAGCAGCTTAAAAGCGGGGGCTCCCTCCTACAATGAGCAGTTCTTC. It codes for CASSLKAGAPSYNEQFF.

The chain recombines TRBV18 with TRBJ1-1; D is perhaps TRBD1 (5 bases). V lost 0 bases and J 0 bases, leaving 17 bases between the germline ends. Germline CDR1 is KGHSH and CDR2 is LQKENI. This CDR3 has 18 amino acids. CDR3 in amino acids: CASSPPGMQGYMNTEAFF. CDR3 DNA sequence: TGTGCCAGCTCACCACCGGGAATGCAGGGTTATATGAACACTGAAGCTTTCTTT.

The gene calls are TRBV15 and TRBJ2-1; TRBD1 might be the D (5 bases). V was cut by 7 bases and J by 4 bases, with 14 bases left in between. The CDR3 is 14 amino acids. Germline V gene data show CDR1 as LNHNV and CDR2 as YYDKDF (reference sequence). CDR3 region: CATIDSRTYNEQFF. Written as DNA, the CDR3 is TGTGCCACCATTGACAGTCGAACTTACAATGAGCAGTTCTTC.

CDR3 amino acids: CASSISLLVGEQFF. CDR3 coding DNA: TGTGCCAGTAGTATTAGCCTCCTGGTCGGGGAGCAGTTCTTC. The chain couples TRBV19 to TRBJ2-1; D ambiguous. Per germline, CDR1 LNHDA and CDR2 SQIVND (reference sequence). The ends were cut back, 3 bases at V and 10 bases at J, with 16 bases in the middle. This CDR3 is built from 14 residues.

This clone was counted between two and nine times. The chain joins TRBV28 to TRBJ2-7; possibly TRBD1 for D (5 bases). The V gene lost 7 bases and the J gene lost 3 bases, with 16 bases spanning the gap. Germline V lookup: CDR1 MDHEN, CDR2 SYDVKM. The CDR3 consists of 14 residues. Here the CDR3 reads CASIRSGALYEQYF. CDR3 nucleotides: TGTGCCAGCATCCGAAGTGGGGCGCTCTACGAGCAGTACTTC.

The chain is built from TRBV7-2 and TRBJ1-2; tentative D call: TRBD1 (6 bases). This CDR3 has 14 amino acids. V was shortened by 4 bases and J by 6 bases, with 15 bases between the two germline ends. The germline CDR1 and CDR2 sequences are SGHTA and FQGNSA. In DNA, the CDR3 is TGTGCCAGCAGCTCTCAAGGACAGAAAGATGGCTACACCTTC. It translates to CASSSQGQKDGYTF.

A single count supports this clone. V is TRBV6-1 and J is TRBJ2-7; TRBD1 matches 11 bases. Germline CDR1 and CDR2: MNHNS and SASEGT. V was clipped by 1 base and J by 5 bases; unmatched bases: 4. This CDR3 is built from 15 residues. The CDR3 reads CASSEGGQGDHEQYF. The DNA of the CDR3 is TGTGCCAGCAGTGAAGGGGGACAGGGGGACCACGAGCAGTACTTC.

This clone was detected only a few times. CDR3 in amino acids: CASSILGTDYGYTF. In DNA, the CDR3 is TGTGCCAGTAGTATATTGGGGACTGACTATGGCTACACCTTC. This chain connects TRBV19 to TRBJ1-2, with D possibly being TRBD1 (5 bases). Germline CDR1 LNHDA, CDR2 SQIVND (reference sequence). This CDR3 spans 14 amino acids. V lost 2 bases and J 3 bases, leaving 10 bases between the germline ends.